A selection of T cell receptor beta chains follows, all from one sample in a study of vaccination and CD4 T cells after COVID-19. Their target antigens are unknown. TCRdb ran MiXCR on the PCR reads and lists one entry per CDR3 protein. The profile shows tens of thousands of distinct CDR3 sequences, 35% of them singletons. The starting material was CD4+ T cells from blood, cultured in vitro, obtained about 7 months after SARS-CoV-2 vaccination. The source is a human donor who had recovered from COVID-19. The CDR3 runs from the conserved cysteine through the conserved F or W. D genes are given only for firm matches. Only part of the rows carry a size: once, few, many, or a class if the clone is expanded.

length | J | size | V | D | DNA | CDR3
14 | TRBJ2-7 | few | TRBV7-2 | NA | TGTGCCAGCAGCTTCGGTGGAGGAGGGTGGGAGCAGTACTTC | CASSFGGGGWEQYF
14 | TRBJ2-5 | NA | TRBV7-2 | NA | TGTGCCAGCAGCTTAAAGAGGACCCAAGAGACCCAGTACTTC | CASSLKRTQETQYF
12 | TRBJ2-7 | few | TRBV6-1 | TRBD2 | TGTGCCAGTAGACTAGCAGACTACGAGCAGTACTTC | CASRLADYEQYF
13 | TRBJ1-1 | NA | TRBV6-5 | NA | TGTGCCAGCAGTTACGGCAGAAACACTGAAGCTTTCTTT | CASSYGRNTEAFF
13 | TRBJ2-7 | few | TRBV7-6 | NA | TGTGCCAGCAGCTTAGGCAGGGACTACGAGCAGTACTTC | CASSLGRDYEQYF
15 | TRBJ2-7 | NA | TRBV6-1 | NA | TGTGCCAGCGGAAAAGTGACTGGGTTCGGGAACGAGCAGTACTTC | CASGKVTGFGNEQYF
13 | TRBJ1-6 | few | TRBV20-1 | NA | TGCAGTGCTAGAGGGGACCTGAATTCACCCCTCCACTTT | CSARGDLNSPLHF
13 | TRBJ1-5 | NA | TRBV30 | TRBD1 | TGTGCCTGGAACAGGGGTTTAGGGCAGCCCCAGCATTTT | CAWNRGLGQPQHF
16 | TRBJ2-7 | NA | TRBV18 | TRBD2 | TGTGCCAGCTCACCTCCCTGGACTAGCGGATCCTTGGAGCAGTACTTC | CASSPPWTSGSLEQYF
13 | TRBJ2-7 | NA | TRBV7-3 | NA | TGTGCCAGCAGCTCACCAGGGTTATCCGAGCAGTACTTC | CASSSPGLSEQYF
14 | TRBJ1-6 | NA | TRBV20-1 | TRBD1 | TGCAGTGCCGCTATGGACAGGGATAGTTCACCCCTCCACTTT | CSAAMDRDSSPLHF
15 | TRBJ2-7 | NA | TRBV15 | NA | TGTGCCACCAGCAGAGACCCCCGGGAGAACTACGAGCAGTACTTC | CATSRDPRENYEQYF
12 | TRBJ2-5 | medium-sized | TRBV7-2 | NA | TGTGCCAGCAGCCCAGCAAAAGAGACCCAGTACTTC | CASSPAKETQYF